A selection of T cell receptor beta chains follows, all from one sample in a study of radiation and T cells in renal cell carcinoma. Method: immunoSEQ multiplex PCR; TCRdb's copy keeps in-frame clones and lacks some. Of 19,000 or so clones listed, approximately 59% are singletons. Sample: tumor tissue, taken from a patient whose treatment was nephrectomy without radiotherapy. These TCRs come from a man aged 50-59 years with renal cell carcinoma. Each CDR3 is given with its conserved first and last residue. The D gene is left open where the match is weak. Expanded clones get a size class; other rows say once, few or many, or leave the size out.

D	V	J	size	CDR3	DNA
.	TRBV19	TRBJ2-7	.	CATRRELRDEQYF	TGTGCCACACGCCGGGAGTTAAGGGACGAGCAGTACTTC
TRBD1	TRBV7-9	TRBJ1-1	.	CASSLTGGRDTEAFF	TGTGCCAGCAGCTTAACAGGGGGCAGGGACACTGAAGCTTTCTTT
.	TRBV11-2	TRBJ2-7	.	CASSWAGGSYEQYF	TGTGCCAGCAGCTGGGCTGGCGGGTCCTACGAGCAGTACTTC
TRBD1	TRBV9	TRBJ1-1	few	CASSTGDNRANTEAFF	TGTGCCAGCTCCACAGGGGACAACCGGGCGAACACTGAAGCTTTCTTT
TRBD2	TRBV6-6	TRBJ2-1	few	CASSAVGAGWGNEQFF	TGTGCCAGCAGTGCCGTGGGAGCGGGATGGGGGAATGAGCAGTTCTTC
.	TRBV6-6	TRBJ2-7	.	CASSDSYEQYF	TGTGCCAGCAGCGACAGCTACGAGCAGTACTTC
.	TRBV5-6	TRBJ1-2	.	CASSLAPRDYGYTF	TGTGCCAGCAGCTTGGCGCCTAGGGACTATGGCTACACCTTC
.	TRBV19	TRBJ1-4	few	CASSPLRGAREKLFF	TGTGCCAGTAGTCCCCTTCGGGGGGCTCGTGAAAAACTGTTTTTT
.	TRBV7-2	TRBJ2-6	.	CASSSRPAGANVLTF	TGCGCCAGCAGCTCCCGGCCGGCGGGGGCCAACGTCCTGACTTTC
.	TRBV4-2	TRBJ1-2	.	CASSEPGNYYGYTF	TGTGCCAGCAGCGAACCCGGAAATTACTATGGCTACACCTTC
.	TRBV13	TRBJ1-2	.	CASSFYSSAYGYTF	TGTGCCAGCAGCTTTTACAGCAGCGCCTATGGCTACACCTTC
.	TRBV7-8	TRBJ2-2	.	CASSARNTGELFF	TGTGCCAGCAGCGCCCGGAACACCGGGGAGCTGTTTTTT
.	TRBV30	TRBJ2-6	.	CAWRTSGGGAVLTF	TGTGCCTGGAGGACTTCCGGGGGAGGTGCCGTCCTGACTTTC
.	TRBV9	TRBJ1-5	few	CASSVGTDGQPQHF	TGTGCCAGCAGCGTAGGGACAGACGGCCAGCCCCAGCATTTT
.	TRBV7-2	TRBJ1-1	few	CASSLVGGRIDTEAFF	TGTGCCAGCAGCTTAGTGGGCGGCAGGATCGACACTGAAGCTTTCTTT
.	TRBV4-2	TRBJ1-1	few	CASSQERDNTEAFF	TGTGCCAGCAGCCAAGAACGGGACAACACTGAAGCTTTCTTT
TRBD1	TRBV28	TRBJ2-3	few	CGTGGATDTQYF	TGTGGTACAGGGGGAGCTACAGATACGCAGTATTTT
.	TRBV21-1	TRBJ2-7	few	CASLGGDPYEQYF	TGTGCCAGCCTCGGCGGGGACCCCTACGAGCAGTACTTC